This TCR beta chain was identified during a study of response to subunit inactivated influenza vaccine (dated by TCRdb to 2016 to 2019). Study-level background: To follow how T cells responded to a trivalent subunit inactivated influenza vaccine, the researchers relied on deep quantitative profiling of the T cell receptor repertoire. What the authors observed across the whole study: It was suggested by the authors that each seasonal influenza vaccination may recruit only a limited number of new T cells.

Library preparation was by RT-PCR. These reads were obtained on an Illumina HiSeq 2500. TCRdb trimmed public reads at Q25 via fastp, called clones via MiXCR and kept in-frame beta chains. Rows with a matching CDR3 protein are joined into one entry that keeps the most common DNA and genes. Across this sample there are just under 550,000 distinct CDR3 sequences, with around a quarter seen only once. The ten largest clones represent 2.5% to 3.5% of the sample. This clonotype was seen a few times. The antigen it recognizes is unknown. It has no much larger one-base neighbor in the sample; base qualities were not kept. Between the V and J ends, shortened by 0 bases and 4 bases respectively, the junction contains 10 bases. Spanning cysteine to phenylalanine, the CDR3 consists of 14 amino acids. Only the CDR3 region is kept as DNA, spanning 42 bases read in frame from base 1. CDR1 SGHRS and CDR2 YFSETQ are derived from the germline V gene.

This sample was shared with a second study, whose subject was T cells expressing NK-cell markers. The second study also describes: The TCR beta cDNA libraries were made using 5'RACE template switching, a step that added both a universal primer site and unique molecular identifiers. TCR beta-chain repertoires were profiled in sorted CD3+CD56+NKG2C+, CD3+CD56+NKG2C- and CD3+CD56-NKG2C+ T-cell subsets from fewer than 10 donors. Of the eight sequenced donors, seven were found to be HCMV-seropositive and one was found to be HCMV-seronegative. In several experiments an anti-gammadeltaTCR antibody was added to restrict sorting to alphabetaTCR-expressing T cells. In six donors, the dominant CD3+CD56+NKG2C+ clonotypes were among the top 10 CD8+ clonotypes and accounted for about 1.0-7.5% of CD8+ T cells. Those dominant clonotypes were again the most abundant among CD3+CD56-NKG2C+ cells in a few donors, at about 28.3-65%. It remained unclear whether the expanded NKG2C-expressing T cell clones were specific for HCMV antigens. All eight donors whose samples were sequenced were randomly selected healthy volunteers, three of them men and five women. HCMV-specific IgG was detected in serum with a commercial ELISA kit to determine HCMV serostatus. Peripheral blood mononuclear cells were isolated from blood by Ficoll density gradient centrifugation. CD4+ and CD8+ T cells were isolated from PBMC by magnetic immunoseparation with Miltenyi isolation kits. Synthesis of cDNA was primed from the TCR beta constant segment and was followed by two consecutive PCR amplification steps. Sequencing of the libraries produced 2 x 150 bp reads on Illumina HiSeq 2000/2500, MiSeq or NextSeq. MIGEC handled demultiplexing of the reads and grouping by UMI, while MiTCR was used to assemble and quantify clonotypes. To exclude erroneous sequences, any TCR cDNA sequence not supported by at least two reads was discarded. The tcR package was used for downstream repertoire analysis, and clonotypes were matched between fractions using CDR3 nucleotide sequence together with V segment. VDJmatch was used to annotate antigen specificity against VDJdb, with one amino acid substitution allowed in CDR3.

The sequence joins TRBV5-1 to TRBJ1-1, with the D gene not confidently named. The material was CD4+ T cells sorted from PBMCs, obtained 11 to 12 days after vaccination. The TCR originated in a man over 45 who received an inactivated influenza vaccine. Donor details come from another sample of the same person, matched by shared clones. At the DNA level, the sequence is TGCGCCAGCAGCTTGGCAGAACGGGCCACTGAAGCTTTCTTT. Its protein reads: CASSLAERATEAFF.